A single TCR beta chain is shown here with its context. Its antigen remains unidentified. The data belong to a study of breast tumors, draining lymph nodes, adjacent tissues. Overall study findings and caveats: Tumor repertoires ranked between lymph nodes and nontumor tissue in diversity, with V and J gene preferences.

Via MiXCR, TCRdb re-called the multiplex PCR reads, giving one row per CDR3 protein. This table holds approximately 90,000 distinct CDR3 sequences, approximately 29% found once. Samples came from axillary lymph nodes draining the breast cancer. Per germline, CDR1 WSHSY and CDR2 SAAADI. The V gene lost 3 bases and the J gene lost 6 bases, with 8 bases spanning the gap. The CDR3 has 13 amino acids. The clonotype comes from a female donor with breast cancer. Some clones in this sample may be carry-over from other donors' samples. The sample was axillary lymph node tissue. The chain couples TRBV10-2 to TRBJ1-4, with D tentatively TRBD1 (6 bases). The CDR3 reads CASSDSGDEKLFF. The CDR3 bases are TGCGCCAGCAGTGATTCAGGGGATGAAAAACTGTTTTTT.